This paragraph reports one TCR beta chain. Its antigen is not known. This record belongs to a study of T cells in pancreatic ductal adenocarcinoma. The study's findings and limits: Mean clonality was about 0.12 in tumors and about 0.07 in blood, not significantly different. Tumors hold more CD45RO+ effector T cells, which may bias toward lower diversity.

The ends lost 4 bases at V and 2 bases at J; junction bases unmatched: 4. This CDR3 is 14 amino acids long. Per germline, CDR1 SGHNT and CDR2 YYREEE (reference sequence). Surgery without prior neoadjuvant therapy was the treatment of the selected pancreatic ductal adenocarcinoma patients. Sequencing used immunoSEQ multiplex PCR; TCRdb keeps in-frame clones, though not all of them. Counted here are over 7,500 clones, roughly 91% occurring once; the ten biggest clones make up over 3%. Sequencing was done on a sample of PBMCs. The receptor's source is a human donor with pancreatic ductal adenocarcinoma. The gene calls are TRBV5-4 and TRBJ2-3; 7 bases fit TRBD2. The CDR3 region is CASSPAGYTDTQYF. DNA for the CDR3: TGTGCCAGCAGCCCAGCGGGGTACACAGATACGCAGTATTTT.